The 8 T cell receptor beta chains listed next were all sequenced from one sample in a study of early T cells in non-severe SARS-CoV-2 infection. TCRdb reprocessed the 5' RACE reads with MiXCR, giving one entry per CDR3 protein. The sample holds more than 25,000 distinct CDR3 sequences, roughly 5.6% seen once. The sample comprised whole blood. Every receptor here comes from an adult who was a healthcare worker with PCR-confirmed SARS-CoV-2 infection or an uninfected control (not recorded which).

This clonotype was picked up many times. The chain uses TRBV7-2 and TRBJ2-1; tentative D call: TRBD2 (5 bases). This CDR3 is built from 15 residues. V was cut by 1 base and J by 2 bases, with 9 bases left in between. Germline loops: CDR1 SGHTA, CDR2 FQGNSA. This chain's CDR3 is CASSLVAGTYNEQFF. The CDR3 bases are TGTGCCAGCAGCTTAGTCGCGGGTACCTACAATGAGCAGTTCTTC.

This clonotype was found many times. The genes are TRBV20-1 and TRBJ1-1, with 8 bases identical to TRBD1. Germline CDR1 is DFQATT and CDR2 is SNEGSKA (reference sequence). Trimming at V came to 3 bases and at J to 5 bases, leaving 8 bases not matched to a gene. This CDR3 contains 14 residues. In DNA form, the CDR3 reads TGCAGTGCTAGTCCCGGACAGGGTTGGACTGAAGCTTTCTTT. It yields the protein CSASPGQGWTEAFF.

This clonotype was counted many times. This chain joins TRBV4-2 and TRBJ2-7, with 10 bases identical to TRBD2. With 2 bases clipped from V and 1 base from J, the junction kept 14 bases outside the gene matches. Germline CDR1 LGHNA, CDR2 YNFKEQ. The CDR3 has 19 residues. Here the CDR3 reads CASSQPPQGLAGASYEQYF. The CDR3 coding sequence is TGTGCCAGCAGCCAACCACCACAGGGCCTAGCGGGAGCGTCCTACGAGCAGTACTTC.

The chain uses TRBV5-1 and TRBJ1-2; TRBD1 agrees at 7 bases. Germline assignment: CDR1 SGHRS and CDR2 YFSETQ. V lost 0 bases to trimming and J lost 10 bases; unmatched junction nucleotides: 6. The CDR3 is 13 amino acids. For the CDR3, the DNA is TGCGCCAGCAGCTTGGAGGGGACAGACACCTACACCTTC. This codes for CASSLEGTDTYTF.

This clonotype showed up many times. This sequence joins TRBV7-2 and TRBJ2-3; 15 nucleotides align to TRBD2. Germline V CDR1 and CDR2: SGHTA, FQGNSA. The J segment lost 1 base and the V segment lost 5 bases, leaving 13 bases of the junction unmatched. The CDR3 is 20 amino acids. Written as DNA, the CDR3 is TGTGCCAGCAGCCCGCCCCCAGGACTAGCGGGAGGGCGTGGCACAGATACGCAGTATTTT. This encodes CASSPPPGLAGGRGTDTQYF. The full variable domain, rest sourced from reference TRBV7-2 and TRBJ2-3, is GAGVSQSPSNKVTEKGKDVELRCDPISGHTALYWYRQSLGQGLEFLIYFQGNSAPDKSGLPSDRFSAERTGGSVSTLTIQRTQQEDSAVYLCASSPPPGLAGGRGTDTQYFGPGTRLTVL.

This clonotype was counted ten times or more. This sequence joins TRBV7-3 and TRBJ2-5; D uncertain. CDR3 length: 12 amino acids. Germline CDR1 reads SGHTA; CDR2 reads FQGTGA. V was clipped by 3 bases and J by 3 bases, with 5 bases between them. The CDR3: CASSFGEETQYF. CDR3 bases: TGTGCCAGCAGCTTTGGGGAAGAGACCCAGTACTTC. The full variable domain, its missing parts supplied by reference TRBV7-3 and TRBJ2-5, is GAGVSQTPSNKVTEKGKYVELRCDPISGHTALYWYRQSLGQGPEFLIYFQGTGAADDSGLPNDRFFAVRPEGSVSTLKIQRTERGDSAVYLCASSFGEETQYFGPGTRLLVL.

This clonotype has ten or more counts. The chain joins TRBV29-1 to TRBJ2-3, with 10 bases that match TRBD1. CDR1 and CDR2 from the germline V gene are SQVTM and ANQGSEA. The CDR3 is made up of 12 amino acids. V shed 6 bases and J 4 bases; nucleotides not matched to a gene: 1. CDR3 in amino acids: CSVGTGADTQYF. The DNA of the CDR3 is TGCAGCGTCGGGACAGGGGCAGATACGCAGTATTTT.

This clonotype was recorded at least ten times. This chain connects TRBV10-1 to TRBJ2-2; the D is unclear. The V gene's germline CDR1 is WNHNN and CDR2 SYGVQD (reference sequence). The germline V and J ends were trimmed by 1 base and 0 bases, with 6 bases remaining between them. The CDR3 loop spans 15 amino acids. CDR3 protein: CASSEWLTNTGELFF. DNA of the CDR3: TGCGCCAGCAGTGAGTGGTTAACGAACACCGGGGAGCTGTTTTTT.